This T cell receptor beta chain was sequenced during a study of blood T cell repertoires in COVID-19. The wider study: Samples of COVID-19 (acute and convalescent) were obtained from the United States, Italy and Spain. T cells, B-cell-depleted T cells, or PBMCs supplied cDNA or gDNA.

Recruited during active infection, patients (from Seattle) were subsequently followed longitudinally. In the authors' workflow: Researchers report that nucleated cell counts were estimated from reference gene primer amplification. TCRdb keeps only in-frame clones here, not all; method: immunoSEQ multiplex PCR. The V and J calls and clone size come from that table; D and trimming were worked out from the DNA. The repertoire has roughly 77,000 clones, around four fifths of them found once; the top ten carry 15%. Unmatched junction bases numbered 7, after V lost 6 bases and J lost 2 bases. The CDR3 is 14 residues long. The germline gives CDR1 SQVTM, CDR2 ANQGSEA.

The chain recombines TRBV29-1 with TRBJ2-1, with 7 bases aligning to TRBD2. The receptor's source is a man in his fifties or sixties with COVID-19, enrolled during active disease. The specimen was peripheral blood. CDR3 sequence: CSVVKGLPYNEQFF. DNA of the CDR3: TGCAGCGTCGTTAAGGGACTACCCTACAATGAGCAGTTCTTC.